These 13 T cell receptor beta chains were sequenced from one sample in a study of T-cell reconstitution after alpha-beta-depleted transplantation in children. The library targeted TCRbeta and was prepared with unique molecular identifiers. One entry per CDR3 protein results from TCRdb running MiXCR on the PCR reads. The top ten clones hold about 41% of a sample with hundreds of thousands of distinct CDR3 sequences, about 16% of them seen once. This specimen was PBMCs, mostly from graft donor cells, taken 360 days after TCRalphabeta/CD19-depleted stem cell transplant. Every receptor here comes from a male patient under 10 years old who had a stem cell transplant for acute lymphoblastic leukemia, so the T cells may come from the graft donor.

This clonotype was picked up a small number of times. The chain carries TRBV12-3 or TRBV12-4 and TRBJ2-1; 16 nucleotides agree with TRBD2. CDR3 length: 16 residues. Trimming took 6 bases from V and 4 from J; bases not matched to a gene: 3. DNA of the CDR3: TGTGCCAGCAGAGGGGGACTAGCGGGAGGGTACAATGAGCAGTTCTTC. Residues: CASRGGLAGGYNEQFF.

The chain is built from TRBV4-3 and TRBJ2-3; tentatively, D is TRBD2 (5 bases). The germline CDR1 and CDR2 sequences are LGHNA and YSLEER. V was shortened by 4 bases and J by 4 bases, with 15 bases between the two germline ends. CDR3 size: 15 residues. The CDR3 nucleotides are TGCGCCAGCAGCCGCCTAGCACGAAACGCAGATACGCAGTATTTT. As protein: CASSRLARNADTQYF.

This clonotype has ten or more counts. The chain uses TRBV4-3 and TRBJ2-7, with TRBD1 identical over 8 bases. Per the germline V gene, CDR1 is LGHNA and CDR2 is YSLEER. V was pared by 0 bases and J by 6 bases, with 10 bases of the junction left unmatched. The CDR3 covers 16 residues. CDR3 region: CASSQDFDRGGSEQYF. Written as DNA, the CDR3 is TGCGCCAGCAGCCAAGATTTTGACAGGGGTGGATCCGAGCAGTACTTC.

This clonotype was recorded many times. V usage is TRBV7-8 and J usage is TRBJ2-3, with a weak D call TRBD2 (6 bases). CDR1 is SGHVS, CDR2 FQNEAQ, per germline. Between the trimmed V and J ends, which lost 11 bases and 3 bases, there was a span of 18 bases. CDR3 size: 14 residues. The chain's CDR3 is CACRVGGITDTQYF. The CDR3 DNA reads TGTGCCTGTAGAGTAGGCGGGATTACAGATACGCAGTATTTT. The complete variable domain, with remaining parts taken from reference TRBV7-8 and TRBJ2-3, reads GAGVSQSPRYKVAKRGQDVALRCDPISGHVSLFWYQQALGQGPEFLTYFQNEAQLDKSGLPSDRFFAERPEGSVSTLKIQRTQQEDSAVYLCACRVGGITDTQYFGPGTRLTVL.

The chain carries TRBV6-1 and TRBJ1-1, with D possibly matching TRBD1 (5 bases). V was trimmed by 7 bases and J by 0 bases, leaving 15 bases between them. The CDR3 loop spans 15 amino acids. Germline V gene data show CDR1 as MNHNS and CDR2 as SASEGT. For the CDR3, the DNA is TGTGCCAGCACCCAGGGACGGCACATGAACACTGAAGCTTTCTTT. This codes for CASTQGRHMNTEAFF.

This clonotype has a handful of counts. J is TRBJ2-1 and V is TRBV14; 10 nucleotides agree with TRBD2. CDR3 size: 19 residues. The germline gives CDR1 SGHDN, CDR2 FVKESK. Trimming cost V 1 base and J 3 bases; bases outside gene matches: 12. CDR3 loop: CASSQGPLLAGLFYNEQFF. As DNA, the CDR3 is TGTGCCAGCAGCCAAGGCCCTTTACTAGCGGGATTATTCTACAATGAGCAGTTCTTC.

This sequence joins TRBV29-1 and TRBJ2-2; unclear D gene. CDR3 length: 13 amino acids. Germline values: CDR1 SQVTM, CDR2 ANQGSEA. The ends were cut back, 6 bases at V and 3 bases at J, with 11 bases in the middle. The CDR3 protein is CSVSYTDTGELFF. DNA for the CDR3: TGCAGCGTCTCATACACAGACACCGGGGAGCTGTTTTTT.

This clonotype appeared a few times. V is TRBV20-1 and J is TRBJ2-1; 8 bases fit TRBD2. The CDR3 length is 14 residues. Germline V gene sequence: CDR1 DFQATT, CDR2 SNEGSKA (reference sequence). The J segment lost 7 bases and the V segment lost 6 bases, leaving 11 bases of the junction unmatched. In DNA form, the CDR3 reads TGCAGTGCAAACTACCCCGGGACTAGGAATGAGCAGTTCTTC. Translating it yields CSANYPGTRNEQFF.

The chain carries TRBV29-1 and TRBJ2-3; D gene unclear. This CDR3 spans 13 amino acids. The V and J ends lost 6 bases and 0 bases respectively, with 10 bases between them. CDR1 and CDR2 from the germline V gene are SQVTM and ANQGSEA. The CDR3: CSVSMGSTDTQYF. CDR3 bases: TGCAGCGTCTCCATGGGAAGCACAGATACGCAGTATTTT.

The chain recombines TRBV5-5 with TRBJ2-3; 11 positions agree with TRBD2. The CDR3 contains 15 residues. The V gene's germline CDR1 is SGHKS and CDR2 YYEKEE (reference sequence). Trimming took 4 bases from V and 4 from J; bases not matched to a gene: 5. The CDR3 sequence: CASSLPGLAADTQYF. The CDR3 nucleotides are TGTGCCAGCAGCCTACCGGGACTAGCGGCAGATACGCAGTATTTT.

The chain combines TRBV20-1 with TRBJ1-2; 7 bases fit TRBD1. Trimming took 6 bases from V and 2 from J; bases not matched to a gene: 6. The germline gives CDR1 DFQATT, CDR2 SNEGSKA (reference sequence). The CDR3 runs to 13 residues. CDR3 loop: CSATLGQNYGYTF. The CDR3 DNA reads as TGCAGTGCCACTCTGGGACAGAACTATGGCTACACCTTC.

This clonotype was recorded a few times. This chain links TRBV7-8 with TRBJ2-1, with TRBD2 identical over 8 bases. After removal of 5 bases from V and 5 bases from J, the junction contained 11 bases not matched to a gene. Germline lookup yields CDR1 SGHVS and CDR2 FQNEAQ. The CDR3 is 16 amino acids. The CDR3 reads CASSPPGGRYHNEQFF. As DNA, the CDR3 is TGTGCCAGCAGCCCACCAGGCGGGAGGTACCACAATGAGCAGTTCTTC.

On this clonotype itself: The junction does not match germline at one end; this may be a read error. V usage is TRBV7-2 and J usage is TRBJ2-6, with 8 bases identical to TRBD2. CDR3 length: 13 residues. Germline values: CDR1 SGHTA, CDR2 FQGNSA. The CDR3 spells CASSPRGVAGRAF. For the CDR3, the DNA is TGTGCCAGCAGCCCGAGGGGGGTAGCGGGAAGGGCTTTC.